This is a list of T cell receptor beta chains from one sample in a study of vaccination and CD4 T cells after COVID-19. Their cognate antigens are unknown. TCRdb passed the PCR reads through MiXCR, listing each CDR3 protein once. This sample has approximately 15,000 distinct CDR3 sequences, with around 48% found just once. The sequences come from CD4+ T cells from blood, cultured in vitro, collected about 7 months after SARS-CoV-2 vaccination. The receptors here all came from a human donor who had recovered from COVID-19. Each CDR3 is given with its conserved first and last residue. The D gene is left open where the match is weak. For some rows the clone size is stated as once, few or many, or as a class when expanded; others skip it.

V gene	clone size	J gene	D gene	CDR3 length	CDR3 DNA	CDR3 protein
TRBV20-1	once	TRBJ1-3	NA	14	TGCAGTGCTAGAGGGGGGGCAGCTGGAAACACCATATATTTT	CSARGGAAGNTIYF
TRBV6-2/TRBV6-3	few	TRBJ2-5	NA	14	TGTGCCAGCAGTTACATCGGGTTATCAGAGACCCAGTACTTC	CASSYIGLSETQYF
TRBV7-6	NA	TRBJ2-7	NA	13	TGTGCCAGCAGCTTAGCGACCTACTACGAGCAGTACTTC	CASSLATYYEQYF
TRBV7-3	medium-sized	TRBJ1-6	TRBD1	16	TGTGCCAGCAGCTTCTTTGGACAGGGTTATAATTCACCCCTCCACTTT	CASSFFGQGYNSPLHF
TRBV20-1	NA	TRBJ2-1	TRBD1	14	TGCAGTGCTGTGATGACAGGGTGGTCCAATGAGCAGTTCTTC	CSAVMTGWSNEQFF
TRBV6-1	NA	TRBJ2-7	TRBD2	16	TGTGCCAGCAGTCCATGGACTAGCGGTGGAACCTACGAGCAGTACTTC	CASSPWTSGGTYEQYF
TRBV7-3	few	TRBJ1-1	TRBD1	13	TGTGCCAGCAGCTTACAGGGGGGCACTGAAGCTTTCTTT	CASSLQGGTEAFF
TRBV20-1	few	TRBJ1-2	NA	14	TGCAGTGCTAGAGATTCTAGGGCGGTCTTTGGCTACACCTTC	CSARDSRAVFGYTF
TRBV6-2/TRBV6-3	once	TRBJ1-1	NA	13	TGTGCCAGCAGTCAAACCAGGGACGACGAAGCTTTCTTT	CASSQTRDDEAFF
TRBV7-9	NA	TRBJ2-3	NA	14	TGTGCCAGCAGCTTAACTATGAGCACAGATACGCAGTATTTT	CASSLTMSTDTQYF
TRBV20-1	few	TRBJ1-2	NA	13	TGCAGTGCTAGAGGGACAGCAGATTATGGCTACACCTTC	CSARGTADYGYTF